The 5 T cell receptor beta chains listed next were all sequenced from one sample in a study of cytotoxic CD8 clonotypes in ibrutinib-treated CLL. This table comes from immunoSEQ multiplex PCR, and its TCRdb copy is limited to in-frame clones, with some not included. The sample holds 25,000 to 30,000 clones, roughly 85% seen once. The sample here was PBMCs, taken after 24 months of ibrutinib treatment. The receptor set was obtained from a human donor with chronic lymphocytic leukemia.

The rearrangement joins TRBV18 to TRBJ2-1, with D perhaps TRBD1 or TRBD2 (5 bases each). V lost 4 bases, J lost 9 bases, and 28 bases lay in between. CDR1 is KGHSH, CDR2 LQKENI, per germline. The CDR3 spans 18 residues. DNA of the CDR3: TGTGCCAGCTCACTCGTCACACCGGGACCATTGCAGAAAAGTGAGCAGTTCTTC. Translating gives CASSLVTPGPLQKSEQFF.

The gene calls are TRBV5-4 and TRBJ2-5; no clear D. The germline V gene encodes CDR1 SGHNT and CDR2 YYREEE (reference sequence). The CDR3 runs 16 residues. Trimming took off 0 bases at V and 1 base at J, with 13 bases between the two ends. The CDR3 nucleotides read TGTGCCAGCAGCTTGGGGGTATTAGGGTTCCAAGAGACCCAGTACTTC. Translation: CASSLGVLGFQETQYF.

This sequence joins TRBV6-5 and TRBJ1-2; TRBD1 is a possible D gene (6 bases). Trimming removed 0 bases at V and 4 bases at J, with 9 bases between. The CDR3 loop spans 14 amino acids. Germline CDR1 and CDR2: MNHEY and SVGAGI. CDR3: CASSYSDRLYGYTF. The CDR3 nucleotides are TGTGCCAGCAGTTACTCCGACAGGCTCTATGGCTACACCTTC.

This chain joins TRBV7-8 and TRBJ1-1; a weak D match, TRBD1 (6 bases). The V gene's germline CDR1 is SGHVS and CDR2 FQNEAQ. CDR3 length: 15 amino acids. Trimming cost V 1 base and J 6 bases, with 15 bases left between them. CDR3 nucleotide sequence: TGTGCCAGCAGCTTAGAGTACGGGGGCTCGGCTGAAGCTTTCTTT. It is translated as CASSLEYGGSAEAFF.

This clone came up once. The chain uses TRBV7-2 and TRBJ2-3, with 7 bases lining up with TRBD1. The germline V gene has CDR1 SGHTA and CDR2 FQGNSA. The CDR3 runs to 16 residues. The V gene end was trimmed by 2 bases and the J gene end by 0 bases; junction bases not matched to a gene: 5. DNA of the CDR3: TGTGCCAGCAGCTTAATGGGACAGTCCAGCACAGATACGCAGTATTTT. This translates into CASSLMGQSSTDTQYF.